A selection of T cell receptor beta chains follows, all from one sample in a study of cytomegalovirus exposure and HLA in healthy donors. Method: immunoSEQ multiplex PCR; TCRdb's copy keeps in-frame clones and lacks some. This table holds about 180,000 clones, roughly 79% found once. Sequences were obtained from PBMCs. The receptors come from a woman between 18 and 29 years old in good health and CMV-seropositive. The CDR3 runs from the conserved cysteine through the conserved F or W. D genes are given only for firm matches. Size is omitted from some rows. Given values are once, few, many or a class for expanded clones.

d_call | j_call | v_call | clone_size | cdr3_aa | cdr3_nt
TRBD1 | TRBJ1-2 | TRBV14 | NA | CASSQDWTGGVRGYTF | TGTGCCAGCAGCCAAGATTGGACAGGGGGCGTACGTGGCTACACCTTC
NA | TRBJ2-7 | TRBV30 | few | CAWNRDWQRSSYEQYF | TGTGCCTGGAACCGAGACTGGCAGAGGAGCTCCTACGAGCAGTACTTC
TRBD1 | TRBJ1-3 | TRBV4-2 | NA | CASSLGTASGNTIYF | TGTGCCAGCAGCCTAGGGACAGCCTCTGGAAACACCATATATTTT
TRBD1 | TRBJ2-7 | TRBV13 | NA | CASSLEGAVPSYEQYF | TGTGCCAGCAGCTTAGAGGGGGCAGTACCCTCCTACGAGCAGTACTTC
TRBD1 | TRBJ2-7 | TRBV6-1 | once | CATRQGEEQYF | TGTGCCACCCGACAGGGAGAGGAGCAGTACTTC
NA | TRBJ1-2 | TRBV5-4 | NA | CASSLTDSWEGYTF | TGTGCCAGCAGCTTAACGGACAGTTGGGAAGGCTACACCTTC
TRBD2 | TRBJ2-1 | TRBV29-1 | NA | CSVGGLARNEQFF | TGCAGCGTTGGGGGACTAGCCCGGAATGAGCAGTTCTTC
NA | TRBJ1-5 | TRBV7-9 | NA | CASSLGPLGRGQPQHF | TGTGCCAGCAGCTTAGGGCCCTTGGGGCGCGGTCAGCCCCAGCATTTT
TRBD1 | TRBJ2-2 | TRBV5-1 | NA | CASSATGPTGELFF | TGCGCCAGCAGCGCGACAGGGCCCACCGGGGAGCTGTTTTTT
NA | TRBJ1-5 | TRBV7-9 | once | CASSPASRQPQHF | TGTGCCAGCAGCCCTGCCTCGCGTCAGCCCCAGCATTTT
TRBD2 | TRBJ2-3 | TRBV29-1 | NA | CSVGEGRDTQYF | TGCAGCGTCGGGGAGGGGAGAGATACGCAGTATTTT
NA | TRBJ2-5 | TRBV6-5 | once | CASSYSRPRGQETQYF | TGTGCCAGCAGTTACTCGAGGCCCAGGGGCCAAGAGACCCAGTACTTC
TRBD1 | TRBJ2-2 | TRBV7-2 | NA | CASSLEGASNTGELFF | TGTGCCAGCAGCTTAGAGGGGGCGTCGAACACCGGGGAGCTGTTTTTT
NA | TRBJ2-7 | TRBV27 | NA | CASSFSGGPYEQYF | TGTGCCAGCAGTTTCTCCGGGGGGCCGTACGAGCAGTACTTC
NA | TRBJ2-6 | TRBV4-3 | NA | CASSQDPEPGANVLTF | TGCGCCAGCAGCCAAGATCCCGAGCCTGGGGCCAACGTCCTGACTTTC
NA | TRBJ1-6 | TRBV25-1 | NA | CASSDTSSYNSPLHF | TGTGCCAGCAGTGATACGAGCTCCTATAATTCACCCCTCCACTTT
NA | TRBJ1-2 | TRBV28 | NA | CASRRVNYGYTF | TGTGCCAGCAGGCGGGTCAACTATGGCTACACCTTC
TRBD2 | TRBJ2-5 | TRBV5-1 | NA | CASSLATPGLAGQETQYF | TGCGCCAGCAGCTTGGCCACCCCGGGACTAGCGGGGCAAGAGACCCAGTACTTC
NA | TRBJ1-6 | TRBV6-6 | NA | CASGGRNSPLHF | TGTGCCAGCGGAGGGCGGAATTCACCCCTCCACTTT
NA | TRBJ2-5 | TRBV19 | NA | CASSIPGGGKETQYF | TGTGCCAGTAGTATCCCGGGTGGGGGGAAAGAGACCCAGTACTTC
TRBD1 | TRBJ1-6 | TRBV2 | NA | CASSGTGLSPLHF | TGTGCCAGCAGCGGGACAGGGTTATCACCCCTCCACTTT
NA | TRBJ1-1 | TRBV27 | NA | CASSFRGKNTEAFF | TGTGCCAGCAGTTTTCGGGGGAAGAACACTGAAGCTTTCTTT
TRBD1 | TRBJ1-1 | TRBV7-9 | few | CASSLGQGRGNTEAFF | TGTGCCAGCAGCTTGGGACAGGGGAGGGGGAACACTGAAGCTTTCTTT
TRBD1 | TRBJ1-5 | TRBV6-6 | NA | CASRLPGGGSNQPQHF | TGTGCCAGCAGGCTACCAGGGGGTGGGAGCAATCAGCCCCAGCATTTT
TRBD2 | TRBJ2-1 | TRBV7-2 | NA | CASSLTGGLNEQFF | TGTGCCAGCAGCCTAACCGGGGGGTTGAATGAGCAGTTCTTC
NA | TRBJ1-2 | TRBV14 | NA | CASSQGTNNYGYTF | TGTGCCAGCAGCCAAGGGACAAATAACTATGGCTACACCTTC
TRBD1 | TRBJ2-5 | TRBV2 | NA | CASSLDRGRAETQYF | TGTGCCAGCAGTCTGGACAGGGGGCGCGCGGAGACCCAGTACTTC
TRBD2 | TRBJ2-3 | TRBV6-4 | NA | CASSRDYTDTQYF | TGTGCCAGCTCCCGGGACTACACAGATACGCAGTATTTT
NA | TRBJ1-4 | TRBV27 | NA | CASRPPGTTSEKLFF | TGTGCCAGCAGGCCACCGGGGACAACGAGCGAAAAACTGTTTTTT
NA | TRBJ1-4 | TRBV19 | NA | CASSNDRHSEKLFF | TGTGCCAGTAGTAACGACAGACACAGTGAAAAACTGTTTTTT
NA | TRBJ2-7 | TRBV27 | NA | CATSLGSSYEQYF | TGTGCCACCTCTCTCGGGAGCTCCTACGAGCAGTACTTC
TRBD2 | TRBJ2-4 | TRBV25-1 | NA | CASSEGDRGVKNIQYF | TGTGCCAGCAGTGAAGGGGATCGGGGGGTCAAAAACATTCAGTACTTC
TRBD1 | TRBJ2-1 | TRBV6-5 | NA | CATHTGGSNEQFF | TGTGCCACCCATACAGGGGGGTCGAATGAGCAGTTCTTC
NA | TRBJ2-3 | TRBV2 | NA | CASNRDTQYF | TGTGCCAGCAATAGAGATACGCAGTATTTT
TRBD1 | TRBJ2-5 | TRBV7-9 | NA | CASSNGQGTQETQYF | TGTGCCAGCAGTAACGGACAGGGAACTCAAGAGACCCAGTACTTC
NA | TRBJ2-5 | TRBV13 | NA | CASSLDNQETQYF | TGTGCCAGCAGCTTAGACAATCAAGAGACCCAGTACTTC
NA | TRBJ1-4 | TRBV18 | NA | CASSPPERGGGEKLFF | TGTGCCAGCTCACCACCGGAGCGGGGAGGGGGTGAAAAACTGTTTTTT
NA | TRBJ1-6 | TRBV7-8 | NA | CASSLDQGLNSPLHF | TGTGCCAGCAGCTTAGATCAGGGTCTTAATTCACCCCTCCACTTT
NA | TRBJ1-1 | TRBV5-4 | NA | CASRIVGAMNTEAFF | TGTGCCAGCAGAATCGTGGGGGCCATGAACACTGAAGCTTTCTTT
NA | TRBJ2-3 | TRBV5-1 | NA | CASSRDSLLTDTQYF | TGCGCCAGCAGCCGTGACTCCCTACTCACAGATACGCAGTATTTT
NA | TRBJ1-1 | TRBV11-3 | few | CASSTGSTEAFF | TGTGCCAGCAGCACAGGAAGCACTGAAGCTTTCTTT
TRBD2 | TRBJ2-5 | TRBV5-6 | NA | CASTPRGGLQETQYF | TGTGCCAGCACCCCGCGGGGGGGACTACAAGAGACCCAGTACTTC
NA | TRBJ1-1 | TRBV6-1 | NA | CASSGAWVGGTEAFF | TGTGCCAGCAGTGGGGCTTGGGTGGGTGGCACTGAAGCTTTCTTT
NA | TRBJ2-4 | TRBV7-9 | once | CASSLELEEKAKNIQYF | TGTGCCAGCAGCTTAGAGCTTGAGGAAAAAGCCAAAAACATTCAGTACTTC
NA | TRBJ1-2 | TRBV21-1 | NA | CASSKGTQGFPYGYTF | TGTGCCAGCAGCAAAGGGACGCAGGGTTTTCCGTATGGCTACACCTTC
NA | TRBJ2-7 | TRBV9 | few | CASSVAAALSYEQYF | TGTGCCAGCAGCGTAGCGGCGGCCCTCTCGTACGAGCAGTACTTC
NA | TRBJ2-2 | TRBV7-9 | NA | CASSLLGGTPGELFF | TGTGCCAGCAGCTTACTGGGGGGAACCCCCGGGGAGCTGTTTTTT
TRBD1 | TRBJ2-7 | TRBV10-3 | NA | CAITDRDRPYEQYF | TGTGCCATCACCGACCGGGACAGGCCCTACGAGCAGTACTTC
NA | TRBJ1-5 | TRBV21-1 | few | CASSKRPGHRGPNQPQHF | TGTGCCAGCAGCAAAAGACCGGGACATAGGGGGCCAAATCAGCCCCAGCATTTT